Listed here are 20 T cell receptor beta chains from one sample, sequenced in a study of T-cell reconstitution after alpha-beta-depleted transplantation in children. Unique molecular identifiers were incorporated when the TCRbeta library was constructed. TCRdb ran MiXCR on the PCR reads and lists one entry per CDR3 protein. This sample has hundreds of thousands of distinct CDR3 sequences, with 11% found just once. This specimen was peripheral blood, taken 180 days after TCRalphabeta/CD19-depleted stem cell transplant. The receptor set was obtained from a male patient aged 2 to 9 who had a stem cell transplant for chronic granulomatous disease, so the T cells may come from the graft donor.

There are many counts of this clonotype. The J gene is TRBJ2-1, the V gene TRBV7-3, with D possibly matching TRBD2 (5 bases). Per the germline V gene, CDR1 is SGHTA and CDR2 is FQGTGA. This CDR3 contains 17 residues. With 1 base removed from V and 0 bases from J, the gap between germline ends came to 13 bases. Written as DNA, the CDR3 is TGTGCCAGCAGCTTAAGTACAATAGCGCTCTCCTACAATGAGCAGTTCTTC. It specifies CASSLSTIALSYNEQFF.

This clonotype showed up many times. V usage is TRBV20-1 and J usage is TRBJ2-7; TRBD1 is a possible D gene (6 bases). The CDR3 spans 12 residues. Per germline, CDR1 DFQATT and CDR2 SNEGSKA (reference sequence). V was cut by 3 bases and J by 6 bases, with 12 bases left in between. CDR3 sequence: CSASGGWGEQYF. CDR3 in DNA: TGCAGTGCTAGTGGGGGCTGGGGCGAGCAGTACTTC.

Concerning this clonotype itself: A read error may be the cause here, since a much bigger clone is one base away. The V and J genes are TRBV7-8 and TRBJ1-4, with D maybe TRBD1 (5 bases). CDR1 is SGHVS and CDR2 is FQNEAQ in the germline V gene. CDR3 length: 16 residues. The V and J ends lost 4 bases and 7 bases respectively, with 19 bases between them. CDR3 sequence (DNA): TGTGCCAGCAGCTCAAGCCCCAGGGTGAAGGGTGAAAAACTGTTTTTT. Translated: CASSSSPRVKGEKLFF.

This clonotype was seen many times. The rearrangement uses TRBV6-2 or TRBV6-3 and TRBJ2-7, with 10 bases fitting TRBD1. The junction had 9 bases not matched to a gene; V was cut back by 5 bases and J by 2 bases. The CDR3 length is 16 residues. The V gene's germline CDR1 is MNHEY and CDR2 SVGEGT. CDR3 in DNA: TGTGCCAGCAGTGATACTCCGGGACAGGGGACCTACGAGCAGTACTTC. Its translation: CASSDTPGQGTYEQYF.

This clonotype has a count of ten or more. This chain connects TRBV15 to TRBJ1-5; D perhaps matches TRBD1 (5 bases). Germline CDR1 and CDR2: LNHNV and YYDKDF (reference sequence). V lost 0 bases, J lost 2 bases, and 14 bases lay in between. The CDR3 is made up of 17 amino acids. CDR3 loop: CATSRDRDDFRNQPQHF. The CDR3 coding sequence is TGTGCCACCAGCAGAGACCGGGACGACTTTCGCAATCAGCCCCAGCATTTT.

This clonotype was seen repeatedly, ten times or more. The chain recombines TRBV6-6 with TRBJ1-1, with D tentatively TRBD1 (6 bases). Trimming cost V 7 bases and J 3 bases, with 12 bases left between them. CDR3 size: 13 residues. Germline CDR1 is MNHNY and CDR2 is SVGAGI (reference sequence). CDR3 amino acids: CASKSQGYTEAFF. For the CDR3, the DNA is TGTGCCAGCAAGTCACAGGGTTACACTGAAGCTTTCTTT.

The rearrangement links TRBV15 to TRBJ2-4; 12 bases align to TRBD2. This CDR3 has 24 amino acids. Germline CDR1 and CDR2: LNHNV and YYDKDF (reference sequence). V shed 0 bases and J 0 bases; nucleotides not matched to a gene: 21. The CDR3 spells CATSRDEGGGWTSGIALAKNIQYF. Here the CDR3 DNA reads TGTGCCACCAGCAGAGATGAAGGGGGCGGATGGACTAGCGGGATCGCCTTAGCCAAAAACATTCAGTACTTC.

At least ten counts were recorded for this clonotype. The rearrangement links TRBV12-3 or TRBV12-4 to TRBJ2-2; perhaps TRBD2 as D (5 bases). This CDR3 is built from 16 residues. The V end lost 7 bases, the J end lost 5 bases, and 20 bases lay between the germline ends. For the CDR3, the DNA is TGTGCCAGCACCCTCTCCCGGGGAGTAAAGACCGGGGAGCTGTTTTTT. Residues: CASTLSRGVKTGELFF.

Ten or more counts support this clonotype. The V and J genes are TRBV5-5 and TRBJ2-2, with D possibly matching TRBD1 (7 bases). In germline, CDR1 is SGHKS, CDR2 YYEKEE (reference sequence). The CDR3 is made up of 15 amino acids. V was trimmed by 7 bases and J by 0 bases, leaving 13 bases between them. The CDR3: CASGGTATNTGELFF. Written as DNA, the CDR3 is TGTGCCAGCGGCGGGACAGCCACGAACACCGGGGAGCTGTTTTTT.

About this clonotype itself: This may be a read error: a much more frequent sequence differs by one nucleotide. The chain uses TRBV2 and TRBJ2-5; D is perhaps TRBD1 (6 bases). The germline gives CDR1 SNHLY, CDR2 FYNNEI. The CDR3 runs to 15 residues. Trimming took 4 bases from V and 4 from J, leaving 16 bases between them. The CDR3 bases are TGTGCCAGCAGTGTTGATGGGGGCTGGGGAGAGACCCAGTACTTC. This encodes CASSVDGGWGETQYF.

As regards this clonotype: A much more abundant neighbour one base away suggests this may be a read error. The V call is TRBV7-2, the J call TRBJ2-5; no firm D call. The CDR3 extends over 15 amino acids. CDR1 is SGHTA and CDR2 is FQGNSA in the germline V gene. V lost 6 bases, J lost 1 base, and 15 bases lay in between. Written as DNA, the CDR3 is TGTGCCAGCAGAAACCCCCCCATCCCCCAAGAGACCCAGTACTTC. Protein sequence: CASRNPPIPQETQYF.

In the case of this clonotype: A much larger clone sits a single nucleotide away, making a read error possible. The chain uses TRBV5-1 and TRBJ2-7; tentatively, D is TRBD2 (7 bases). Germline V gene sequence: CDR1 SGHRS, CDR2 YFSETQ. The CDR3 has 13 amino acids. CDR3 in DNA: TGCGCCAGCAGCTTCGGGGGGCTCTACGGGCAGTACTTC. As protein: CASSFGGLYGQYF. Full variable domain (missing parts from reference TRBV5-1 and TRBJ2-7): KAGVTQTPRYLIKTRGQQVTLSCSPISGHRSVSWYQQTPGQGLQFLFEYFSETQRNKGNFPGRFSGRQFSNSRSEMNVSTLELGDSALYLCASSFGGLYGQYFGPGTRLTVT.

This clonotype was found many times. The gene calls are TRBV28 and TRBJ1-1; D ambiguous. V shed 7 bases and J shed 0 bases, with 15 bases lying between them. The CDR3 spans 15 residues. Germline V gene data show CDR1 as MDHEN and CDR2 as SYDVKM. CDR3 sequence reads: CASTIGRRMNTEAFF. In DNA, the CDR3 is TGTGCCAGCACTATAGGGCGCAGAATGAACACTGAAGCTTTCTTT. The full variable domain, in which reference TRBV28 and TRBJ1-1 provide the parts outside the CDR3, is DVKVTQSSRYLVKRTGEKVFLECVQDMDHENMFWYRQDPGLGLRLIYFSYDVKMKEKGDIPEGYSVSREKKERFSLILESASTNQTSMYLCASTIGRRMNTEAFFGQGTRLTVV.

Many counts were recorded for this clonotype. The gene calls are TRBV20-1 and TRBJ2-3; TRBD2 aligns across 10 bases. The germline V gene has CDR1 DFQATT and CDR2 SNEGSKA (reference sequence). CDR3 size: 16 residues. Germline trimming cut 2 bases from V and 6 bases from J; bases unmatched to any gene: 11. The CDR3 DNA is TGCAGTGCTAGATGGGGAAGCGGGAGGGCCGCGGATACGCAGTATTTT. Amino acid sequence: CSARWGSGRAADTQYF.

About this clonotype: One base away lies a much larger clone, so this may be a sequencing read error. The chain links TRBV28 to TRBJ2-5; D is ambiguous. CDR1 MDHEN and CDR2 SYDVKM come from the germline V gene. The CDR3 loop spans 16 amino acids. V was pared by 3 bases and J by 2 bases, with 16 bases between. The CDR3 spells CASSFLDRTVQETQYF. CDR3 DNA: TGTGCCAGCAGTTTCCTCGACCGGACGGTACAAGAGACCCAGTACTTC.

This clonotype was detected ten times or more. The genes are TRBV6-6 and TRBJ1-5; D is perhaps TRBD1 (6 bases). The V end lost 7 bases, the J end lost 4 bases, and 11 bases lay between the germline ends. CDR1 MNHNY and CDR2 SVGAGI come from the germline V gene (reference sequence). The CDR3 is 13 amino acids. CDR3 sequence reads: CASNGQGNQPQHF. The CDR3 DNA reads TGTGCCAGCAACGGGCAGGGGAATCAGCCCCAGCATTTT.

This clonotype has ten or more counts. The chain is built from TRBV29-1 and TRBJ2-1, with 11 bases aligning to TRBD2. The CDR3 covers 13 residues. Looked up from germline, CDR1 is SQVTM and CDR2 is ANQGSEA. The J segment lost 5 bases and the V segment lost 7 bases, leaving 4 bases of the junction unmatched. DNA for the CDR3: TGCAGCGCCCCGGGACTAGCGGACAATGAGCAGTTCTTC. Its translation: CSAPGLADNEQFF.

This clonotype was recorded many times. The chain employs TRBV20-1 and TRBJ2-3; D perhaps matches TRBD1 (7 bases). CDR3 size: 15 residues. Germline CDR1 reads DFQATT; CDR2 reads SNEGSKA (reference sequence). Between the trimmed V and J ends, which lost 3 bases and 3 bases, there was a span of 16 bases. The DNA for the CDR3 is TGCAGTGCTAGCCCAGGGGGGTCGGGGACAGATACGCAGTATTTT. It specifies CSASPGGSGTDTQYF.

This clonotype was observed at least ten times. The chain recombines TRBV15 with TRBJ2-2, with D maybe TRBD1 (6 bases). The V and J ends lost 0 bases and 7 bases respectively, with 24 bases between them. CDR1 is LNHNV and CDR2 is YYDKDF in the germline V gene (reference sequence). This CDR3 is built from 19 residues. CDR3 protein: CATSRDSPLGDTYLGELFF. DNA for the CDR3: TGTGCCACCAGCAGAGATTCCCCATTAGGGGACACTTATCTCGGGGAGCTGTTTTTT.

This clonotype was picked up a small number of times. This chain connects TRBV10-3 to TRBJ2-7; D call uncertain. The V end lost 3 bases, the J end lost 4 bases, and 13 bases lay between the germline ends. The CDR3 covers 14 residues. In germline, CDR1 is ENHRY, CDR2 SYGVKD. CDR3 residues: CAISDQSRVYEQYF. The CDR3 nucleotides are TGTGCCATCAGTGATCAGTCGCGTGTGTACGAGCAGTACTTC.